The TCR beta chain under discussion was sequenced for a study of blood T cells in healthy people across ages. Germline V gene data show CDR1 as SGHTA and CDR2 as FQGNSA. V was trimmed by 0 bases and J by 4 bases, leaving 8 bases between them. CDR3 length equals 14 residues. A second about 6 to 12 cycle PCR used barcoded and J-beta primers. Via MiXCR, TCRdb re-called the 5' RACE reads, giving one row per CDR3 protein. This table holds approximately 770,000 distinct CDR3 sequences, 58% found once. This clonotype was seen a handful of times. This clonotype was obtained from a young man in good health. V and J are TRBV7-2 and TRBJ2-3; no clear D gene. The sample taken for sequencing was blood. The chain's CDR3 is CASSLAAQSDTQYF. The CDR3 DNA is TGTGCCAGCAGCTTAGCGGCCCAGTCAGATACGCAGTATTTT.